Below are 26 T cell receptor beta chains sequenced from a single sample in a study of STAT5B mutations in CD4+ large granular lymphocyte leukemia. Assay: immunoSEQ multiplex PCR; the TCRdb copy retains only in-frame clones and omits some. The sample has about 35,000 clones; about three quarters are singletons. Sequenced: CD4+ T cells from blood buffy coats. These receptors originate from a human donor in good health.

The V call is TRBV11-1, the J call TRBJ1-1, with TRBD1 matching 7 bases. Germline V gene lookup returns CDR1 SGHAT and CDR2 FQDESV (reference sequence). This CDR3 contains 15 residues. J gave up 2 bases and V 6 bases, and 9 bases lay outside the gene matches. CDR3 sequence (DNA): TGTGCCAGCAGAACCGACAGGGTCGGAAACACTGAAGCTTTCTTT. Its translation is CASRTDRVGNTEAFF.

J is TRBJ2-5 and V is TRBV5-4, with D perhaps TRBD1 or TRBD2 (5 bases each). This CDR3 comprises 15 residues. The germline V gene encodes CDR1 SGHNT and CDR2 YYREEE (reference sequence). Trimming removed 3 bases at V and 2 bases at J, with 14 bases between. The CDR3 region is CASSSKSGRQETQYF. In DNA, the CDR3 is TGTGCCAGCAGCTCCAAGTCAGGGAGACAAGAGACCCAGTACTTC.

CDR3 region: CASSLRGRADEQYF. In DNA form, the CDR3 reads TGTGCCAGCAGTTTACGCGGGAGGGCCGACGAGCAGTACTTC. J is TRBJ2-7 and V is TRBV27; TRBD2 matches at 9 bases. This CDR3 region has 14 residues. Trimming removed 2 bases from V and 5 bases from J; junction bases left unmatched: 4. Per the germline V gene, CDR1 is MNHEY and CDR2 is SMNVEV (reference sequence).

This clone has only a few counts. The chain recombines TRBV7-9 with TRBJ2-7; D might be TRBD1 (7 bases). The CDR3 sequence is 17 residues long. Germline V gene sequence: CDR1 SEHNR, CDR2 FQNEAQ (reference sequence). V lost 1 base and J lost 0, with 16 bases in between. CDR3 amino acids: CASSLGAAQGGSYEQYF. The CDR3 DNA is TGTGCCAGCAGCTTAGGAGCCGCCCAGGGGGGCTCCTACGAGCAGTACTTC.

This rearrangement joins TRBV4-1 to TRBJ2-7; tentative D call: TRBD2 (7 bases). The CDR3 loop spans 14 amino acids. Trimming left V 8 bases short and J 6 bases short, with 20 bases between. CDR1 is MGHRA and CDR2 is YSYEKL in the germline V gene. The CDR3 protein is CASRPGGHSTEQYF. The CDR3 DNA is TGCGCCAGCCGCCCGGGGGGACATTCGACCGAGCAGTACTTC.

This rearrangement joins TRBV6-5 to TRBJ2-5; D is perhaps TRBD2 (7 bases). The J call may be faulty, since TRBJ2-7 better matches the DNA end. CDR3 length: 15 amino acids. Looked up from germline, CDR1 is MNHEY and CDR2 is SVGAGI. The CDR3 DNA is TGTGCCAGCAGACCTACTGGGGGGGCCGAATACGAGCAGTACTTC. Translated, it gives CASRPTGGAEYEQYF.

J is TRBJ1-1 and V is TRBV19, with 11 nucleotides matching TRBD1. With V trimmed by 5 bases and J by 1 base, 15 bases remained unmatched. This CDR3 is built from 19 residues. The V gene's germline CDR1 is LNHDA and CDR2 SQIVND (reference sequence). The CDR3 sequence is CASSLNKGQGGLGNTEAFF. The CDR3 DNA is TGTGCCAGTAGTTTAAATAAGGGACAGGGGGGCCTAGGGAACACTGAAGCTTTCTTT.

The chain links TRBV30 to TRBJ1-3; D is uncertain. This CDR3 spans 13 amino acids. Germline V lookup: CDR1 GTSNPN, CDR2 SVGIG (reference sequence). Trimming pared 4 bases from V and 7 bases from J, leaving 14 bases between. This CDR3 is CAWTGPPFNTIYF. The CDR3 nucleotides are TGTGCCTGGACCGGCCCTCCCTTCAACACCATATATTTT.

This clone has just a few counts. The chain couples TRBV6-1 to TRBJ2-1; 7 nucleotides match TRBD2. The germline V gene has CDR1 MNHNS and CDR2 SASEGT. Germline trimming cut 6 bases from V and 7 bases from J; bases unmatched to any gene: 6. The CDR3 loop spans 13 amino acids. The CDR3: CASRASGGNEQFF. The CDR3 coding sequence is TGTGCCAGCAGGGCTAGCGGAGGGAATGAGCAGTTCTTC.

The J gene is TRBJ2-1, the V gene TRBV6-6, with D uncertain. Germline V gene data show CDR1 as MNHNY and CDR2 as SVGAGI (reference sequence). There are 14 residues in the CDR3. V was cut by 2 bases and J by 2 bases, with 7 bases left in between. This CDR3 reads CASSYKAPYNEQFF. DNA of the CDR3: TGTGCCAGCAGTTACAAGGCCCCCTACAATGAGCAGTTCTTC.

The CDR3 loop is CASSQEATGTLGYGYTF. CDR3 in DNA: TGCGCCAGCAGCCAAGAAGCTACAGGGACCCTGGGCTATGGCTACACCTTC. The chain couples TRBV4-1 to TRBJ1-2; maybe TRBD1 (6 bases). Germline-derived CDR1 and CDR2 are MGHRA and YSYEKL. CDR3 length: 17 amino acids. V was shortened by 0 bases and J by 4 bases, with 18 bases between the two germline ends.

This clone occurred once. The chain joins TRBV6-1 to TRBJ2-7, with 9 bases aligning to TRBD1. With 8 bases clipped from V and 3 bases from J, the junction kept 8 bases outside the gene matches. CDR1 and CDR2 from the germline V gene are MNHNS and SASEGT. This CDR3 is built from 14 residues. Written as DNA, the CDR3 is TGTGCCAGCGCGCTCCGGGACAGGGTCTACGAGCAGTACTTC. Translation: CASALRDRVYEQYF.

V usage is TRBV10-1 and J usage is TRBJ2-5; tentative D call: TRBD1 (6 bases). The CDR3 is 14 residues long. Per the germline V gene, CDR1 is WNHNN and CDR2 is SYGVQD (reference sequence). V lost 0 bases and J lost 5, with 10 bases in between. This CDR3 reads CASSESGQRETQYF. The CDR3 coding sequence is TGCGCCAGCAGTGAGTCTGGACAGAGGGAGACCCAGTACTTC.

The chain carries TRBV19 and TRBJ1-5, with D unresolved. This CDR3 has 16 amino acids. V gave up 3 bases and J gave up 1 base, with 13 bases separating them. Per the germline V gene, CDR1 is LNHDA and CDR2 is SQIVND (reference sequence). In nucleotides, the CDR3 is TGTGCCAGTAGTATCGGTTCGGGAAGGAGCAATCAGCCCCAGCATTTT. Its translation is CASSIGSGRSNQPQHF.

This rearrangement joins TRBV6-4 to TRBJ1-2; D not resolved. Trimming pared 3 bases from V and 12 bases from J, leaving 23 bases between. CDR1 is MRHNA and CDR2 is SNTAGT in the germline V gene. This CDR3 has 15 residues. The chain's CDR3 is CASSERYDRRGPDTF. CDR3 coding DNA: TGTGCCAGCAGTGAGAGGTACGATAGGAGAGGCCCAGACACCTTC.

This chain uses TRBV2 with TRBJ2-5; D remains ambiguous. The V gene lost 1 base and the J gene lost 5 bases, with 11 bases spanning the gap. CDR1 SNHLY and CDR2 FYNNEI come from the germline V gene. The CDR3 contains 14 residues. CDR3 sequence reads: CASSEVKGFETQYF. The CDR3 nucleotides read TGTGCCAGCAGTGAAGTGAAGGGATTTGAGACCCAGTACTTC. The whole variable domain, filled in from reference TRBV2 and TRBJ2-5, reads EPEVTQTPSHQVTQMGQEVILRCVPISNHLYFYWYRQILGQKVEFLVSFYNNEISEKSEIFDDQFSVERPDGSNFTLKIRSTKLEDSAMYFCASSEVKGFETQYFGPGTRLLVL.

CDR3 in DNA: TGTGCCATCAGTGATTTGGGGCGGGACACCGGGGAGCTGTTTTTT. Translated, it gives CAISDLGRDTGELFF. The chain uses TRBV10-3 and TRBJ2-2, with D possibly being TRBD1 or TRBD2 (5 bases each). The CDR3 totals 15 residues. Deletions cut 3 bases from V and 3 bases from J, with 11 bases between. The germline CDR1 and CDR2 sequences are ENHRY and SYGVKD.

The chain links TRBV13 to TRBJ2-7; D is uncertain. The CDR3 extends over 16 amino acids. V was shortened by 4 bases and J by 0 bases, with 16 bases between the two germline ends. The germline V gene encodes CDR1 PRHDT and CDR2 FYEKMQ (reference sequence). The CDR3 DNA is TGTGCCAGCAGCTCCTCCCCTCACCCGTCCTCCTACGAGCAGTACTTC. Protein product: CASSSSPHPSSYEQYF.

This clone was seen more than once but under ten times. V gene TRBV6-5 combines with J gene TRBJ1-1, with D perhaps TRBD1 (6 bases). V was cut by 4 bases and J by 1 base, with 10 bases left in between. CDR1 MNHEY and CDR2 SVGAGI come from the germline V gene. CDR3 size: 14 residues. The CDR3 nucleotides are TGTGCCAGCAGTTGGGGGGGACAGAACACTGAAGCTTTCTTT. Its translation: CASSWGGQNTEAFF.

This chain links TRBV7-9 with TRBJ2-2; D is uncertain. This CDR3 is built from 13 residues. CDR1 and CDR2 from the germline V gene are SEHNR and FQNEAQ (reference sequence). Trimming shortened V by 0 bases and J by 7 bases, and 6 bases separated the two germline ends. CDR3: CASSLAGGGELFF. The CDR3 nucleotides read TGTGCCAGCAGCTTAGCGGGTGGCGGGGAGCTGTTTTTT.

The V call is TRBV5-8, the J call TRBJ2-1; 7 bases match TRBD2. Germline V lookup: CDR1 SGHTS, CDR2 YDEGEE. This CDR3 contains 15 residues. Germline trimming cut 6 bases from V and 5 bases from J; bases unmatched to any gene: 11. CDR3 sequence (DNA): TGTGCCAGCAAAGGGACTACAACCATCCACAATGAGCAGTTCTTC. This gives the protein CASKGTTTIHNEQFF.

V usage is TRBV18 and J usage is TRBJ2-3; D uncertain. There are 15 residues in the CDR3. From germline, CDR1 is KGHSH and CDR2 LQKENI. With 1 base removed from V and 2 bases from J, the gap between germline ends came to 10 bases. The CDR3 sequence: CASSPLGSNTDTQYF. CDR3 coding DNA: TGTGCCAGCTCACCACTCGGTAGCAACACAGATACGCAGTATTTT.

The rearrangement joins TRBV5-6 to TRBJ2-5, with 7 bases identical to TRBD2. V was clipped by 1 base and J by 1 base; unmatched bases: 16. The CDR3 totals 19 residues. Germline V gene data show CDR1 as SGHDT and CDR2 as YYEEEE. CDR3 nucleotide sequence: TGTGCCAGCAGCTTGAGCAGCGGGGACGGGGTGGCCCGCCAAGAGACCCAGTACTTC. It specifies CASSLSSGDGVARQETQYF.

This sequence joins TRBV18 and TRBJ2-3, with 7 bases fitting TRBD2. In germline, CDR1 is KGHSH, CDR2 LQKENI. Losses at the gene ends were 2 bases for V and 1 base for J; bases not matched to a gene: 0. The CDR3 loop spans 14 amino acids. The CDR3 DNA follows: TGTGCCAGCTCACCAAGCGGGGGCACAGATACGCAGTATTTT. This sequence encodes CASSPSGGTDTQYF. The full variable domain, completed using reference TRBV18 and TRBJ2-3, is NAGVMQNPRHLVRRRGQEARLRCSPMKGHSHVYWYRQLPEEGLKFMVYLQKENIIDESGMPKERFSAEFPKEGPSILRIQQVVRGDSAAYFCASSPSGGTDTQYFGPGTRLTVL.

The rearrangement joins TRBV5-1 to TRBJ2-3; perhaps TRBD2 as D (5 bases). The V and J ends lost 0 bases and 2 bases respectively, with 10 bases between them. CDR1 and CDR2 from the germline V gene are SGHRS and YFSETQ. This CDR3 spans 15 amino acids. CDR3 in DNA: TGCGCCAGCAGCTTGGAGCGGATAATCACAGATACGCAGTATTTT. This gives the protein CASSLERIITDTQYF.

The table lists this clone with a few counts. The J gene is TRBJ1-1, the V gene TRBV2; D not certain. The ends were cut back, 8 bases at V and 1 base at J, with 14 bases in the middle. The CDR3 runs 14 residues. CDR1 is SNHLY and CDR2 is FYNNEI in the germline V gene. CDR3 in amino acids: CASGEPTANTEAFF. The DNA for the CDR3 is TGTGCCAGCGGCGAACCTACCGCGAACACTGAAGCTTTCTTT.